Following are 3 T cell receptor beta chains from one sample sequenced in a study of blood T cell repertoires in COVID-19. The method was immunoSEQ multiplex PCR; TCRdb's version includes in-frame clones alone and lacks a portion of them. The table lists some 260,000 clones, 88% of them singletons. Sequences were obtained from peripheral blood. The receptors derive from a woman aged 70-85 years with COVID-19, enrolled during active disease.

This sequence joins TRBV9 and TRBJ1-1, with 9 bases fitting TRBD1. Trimming took 2 bases from V and 10 from J; bases not matched to a gene: 9. This CDR3 has 14 residues. Per the germline V gene, CDR1 is SGDLS and CDR2 is YYNGEE. CDR3: CASSVGGQGKGAFF. Here the CDR3 DNA reads TGTGCCAGCAGCGTCGGAGGACAGGGGAAGGGAGCTTTCTTT.

V is TRBV9 and J is TRBJ1-2, with D perhaps TRBD1 (5 bases). The CDR3 has 18 residues. The germline V gene has CDR1 SGDLS and CDR2 YYNGEE. V was trimmed by 0 bases and J by 6 bases, leaving 24 bases between them. CDR3: CASSVARRPAGGNDGYTF. CDR3 bases: TGTGCCAGCAGCGTAGCCCGCAGGCCCGCCGGGGGGAATGATGGCTACACCTTC.

The chain joins TRBV2 to TRBJ2-5; 8 nucleotides agree with TRBD2. The germline CDR1 and CDR2 sequences are SNHLY and FYNNEI. V lost 5 bases and J lost 2; bases outside the gene matches: 7. CDR3 size: 15 residues. In DNA form, the CDR3 reads TGTGCCAGCAGTAAAAGCGGGGGCTGGCAAGAGACCCAGTACTTC. It specifies CASSKSGGWQETQYF.